The 22 T cell receptor beta chains given below trace back to one sample, sequenced in a study of technical replicates of blood from a handful of donors. The table came from immunoSEQ multiplex PCR; TCRdb's copy has only in-frame clones and leaves some out. This sample yields fewer than 75,000 clones, of which 93% are seen a single time; roughly 0.25% belongs to the top ten. Sequencing input: T cells isolated from PBMCs. The receptors here all came from a human donor in good health.

The V and J genes are TRBV7-3 and TRBJ2-3, with 10 bases matching TRBD2. The germline CDR1 and CDR2 sequences are SGHTA and FQGTGA. The junction had 4 bases not matched to a gene; V was cut back by 4 bases and J by 6 bases. The length of the CDR3 is 14 residues. Written as DNA, the CDR3 is TGTGCCAGCAGCTACGGACTAGCGGTCGATACGCAGTATTTT. Protein sequence: CASSYGLAVDTQYF.

The rearrangement uses TRBV30 and TRBJ1-1; D is undetermined. From germline, CDR1 is GTSNPN and CDR2 SVGIG (reference sequence). The CDR3 loop spans 12 amino acids. V lost 4 bases, J lost 1 base, and 7 bases lay in between. CDR3 in amino acids: CAWTPWNTEAFF. The CDR3 DNA follows: TGTGCCTGGACCCCCTGGAACACTGAAGCTTTCTTT.

This clone appeared a single time. V usage is TRBV4-1 and J usage is TRBJ1-2; tentatively, D is TRBD1 (5 bases). V gave up 3 bases and J gave up 6 bases, with 17 bases separating them. The CDR3 totals 15 residues. Germline V CDR1 and CDR2: MGHRA, YSYEKL. CDR3 sequence reads: CASSHLGGEGDGYTF. CDR3 nucleotides: TGCGCCAGCAGCCACCTCGGAGGGGAAGGGGATGGCTACACCTTC.

The CDR3 reads CAISESGGTTFF. The CDR3 nucleotides are TGTGCCATCAGTGAGTCAGGCGGAACGACTTTCTTT. The rearrangement uses TRBV10-3 and TRBJ1-1; no clear D gene. V lost 0 bases and J 12 bases, leaving 11 bases between the germline ends. The V gene's germline CDR1 is ENHRY and CDR2 SYGVKD. The CDR3 contains 12 residues.

The chain employs TRBV4-2 and TRBJ1-2; 10 positions match TRBD1. Germline values: CDR1 LGHNA, CDR2 YNFKEQ. The CDR3 loop spans 14 amino acids. J was trimmed by 5 bases and V by 4 bases; bases with no gene match: 4. This chain's CDR3 is CASSPRQGAYGYTF. The DNA of the CDR3 is TGTGCCAGCAGCCCGCGACAGGGGGCGTATGGCTACACCTTC.

This chain joins TRBV11-2 and TRBJ2-3, with 7 bases identical to TRBD1. Germline CDR1 is SGHAT and CDR2 is FQNNGV. Germline trimming cut 5 bases from V and 6 bases from J; bases unmatched to any gene: 8. The CDR3 sequence is 14 residues long. This CDR3 reads CASSQTGAGDTQYF. The CDR3 DNA reads as TGTGCCAGCAGCCAAACAGGGGCAGGGGATACGCAGTATTTT. The whole variable domain, filled in from reference TRBV11-2 and TRBJ2-3, reads EAGVAQSPRYKIIEKRQSVAFWCNPISGHATLYWYQQILGQGPKLLIQFQNNGVVDDSQLPKDRFSAERLKGVDSTLKIQPAKLEDSAVYLCASSQTGAGDTQYFGPGTRLTVL.

This clone was observed once. The chain combines TRBV19 with TRBJ2-3; D is unresolved. CDR3 length equals 13 residues. V was shortened by 6 bases and J by 8 bases, with 15 bases between the two germline ends. CDR1 is LNHDA and CDR2 is SQIVND in the germline V gene (reference sequence). CDR3 sequence: CASRSVGLITQYF. As DNA, the CDR3 is TGTGCCAGTAGATCCGTTGGCTTAATTACGCAGTATTTT.

The gene calls are TRBV7-9 and TRBJ1-3; unclear D gene. Germline CDR1 is SEHNR and CDR2 is FQNEAQ (reference sequence). Trimming cost V 4 bases and J 0 bases, with 10 bases left between them. This CDR3 spans 15 amino acids. CDR3 residues: CASSSRQHSGNTIYF. The CDR3, as DNA: TGTGCCAGCAGCTCTCGCCAACACTCTGGAAACACCATATATTTT.

This chain links TRBV5-1 with TRBJ2-2, with 7 bases identical to TRBD1. After removal of 0 bases from V and 4 bases from J, the junction contained 6 bases not matched to a gene. Germline loops: CDR1 SGHRS, CDR2 YFSETQ. The CDR3 sequence is 16 residues long. The CDR3: CASSLAGDSGTGELFF. The CDR3 nucleotides read TGCGCCAGCAGCTTGGCCGGGGACAGCGGCACCGGGGAGCTGTTTTTT.

The table lists this clone with a count of one. The chain carries TRBV11-2 and TRBJ2-1; D is undetermined. With 4 bases removed from V and 0 bases from J, the gap between germline ends came to 19 bases. Germline loops: CDR1 SGHAT, CDR2 FQNNGV. This CDR3 is built from 18 residues. In DNA form, the CDR3 reads TGTGCCAGCAGCTCCAGTAGAGGTTCTCGTTCCTCCTACAATGAGCAGTTCTTC. Translation gives CASSSSRGSRSSYNEQFF. Full variable domain (missing parts from reference TRBV11-2 and TRBJ2-1): EAGVAQSPRYKIIEKRQSVAFWCNPISGHATLYWYQQILGQGPKLLIQFQNNGVVDDSQLPKDRFSAERLKGVDSTLKIQPAKLEDSAVYLCASSSSRGSRSSYNEQFFGPGTRLTVL.

The rearrangement uses TRBV5-1 and TRBJ1-5; 8 bases are a match to TRBD1. The CDR3 has 15 residues. Per the germline V gene, CDR1 is SGHRS and CDR2 is YFSETQ. Trimming took 0 bases from V and 5 from J; bases not matched to a gene: 4. As DNA, the CDR3 is TGCGCCAGCAGCTTGGCAGGGGGCCTTGATCAGCCCCAGCATTTT. Protein: CASSLAGGLDQPQHF.

The J gene is TRBJ2-3, the V gene TRBV10-1; 8 bases line up with TRBD1. The V segment lost 6 bases and the J segment 2 bases; nucleotides outside the gene matches: 7. The CDR3 has 15 residues. Germline lookup yields CDR1 WNHNN and CDR2 SYGVQD (reference sequence). CDR3 coding DNA: TGCGCCAGCAGCCAAGGGACAGGTTTCACAGATACGCAGTATTTT. Protein: CASSQGTGFTDTQYF.

The chain uses TRBV19 and TRBJ1-1; 7 positions agree with TRBD1. The CDR3 consists of 11 residues. Trimming removed 7 bases from V and 8 bases from J; junction bases left unmatched: 4. From germline, CDR1 is LNHDA and CDR2 SQIVND (reference sequence). The CDR3 sequence: CASTSDREAFF. CDR3 coding DNA: TGTGCCAGTACCTCGGACAGGGAAGCTTTCTTT.

This chain links TRBV10-1 with TRBJ1-2; the match to TRBD1 covers 7 bases. The CDR3 covers 12 residues. V was pared by 6 bases and J by 6 bases, with 4 bases of the junction left unmatched. Germline CDR1 WNHNN, CDR2 SYGVQD (reference sequence). The CDR3 DNA reads TGCGCCAGCAGCGGGACAGAAGATGGCTACACCTTC. Protein sequence: CASSGTEDGYTF.

The V call is TRBV7-9, the J call TRBJ2-7, with a tentative D call TRBD2 (5 bases). Germline loops: CDR1 SEHNR, CDR2 FQNEAQ (reference sequence). The CDR3 is made up of 12 amino acids. Trimming stripped 3 bases from V and 4 bases from J, with 7 bases between. This CDR3 is CASSFTRYEQYF. The CDR3 DNA reads TGTGCCAGCAGCTTTACTAGATACGAGCAGTACTTC.

The CDR3 loop is CASSPGTDRETQYF. CDR3 sequence (DNA): TGTGCCAGCAGCCCGGGGACAGATAGAGAGACCCAGTACTTC. The V and J genes are TRBV11-3 and TRBJ2-5; 7 bases match TRBD1. The trim removed 5 bases at V and 4 bases at J, leaving 7 bases unmatched. The germline V gene has CDR1 SGHNT and CDR2 YENEEA. This CDR3 region has 14 residues.

The rearrangement uses TRBV9 and TRBJ1-6; no reliable D call. V dropped 2 bases and J dropped 6 bases, with 9 bases sitting between them. In germline, CDR1 is SGDLS, CDR2 YYNGEE. CDR3 size: 14 residues. The chain's CDR3 is CASSVDTTNSPLHF. The CDR3 DNA is TGTGCCAGCAGCGTTGACACAACTAATTCACCCCTCCACTTT.

The chain uses TRBV7-3 and TRBJ1-2, with TRBD1 matching over 9 bases. Trimming at V came to 5 bases and at J to 8 bases, leaving 6 bases not matched to a gene. CDR1 is SGHTA and CDR2 is FQGTGA in the germline V gene. The CDR3 totals 13 residues. The CDR3 DNA reads TGTGCCAGCAGCCCGGACAGGGGAGGAGGCTACACCTTC. This codes for CASSPDRGGGYTF.

The V and J genes are TRBV9 and TRBJ2-1; 16 positions agree with TRBD2. The V and J ends lost 2 bases and 15 bases, in that order; junction bases with no gene match: 11. The CDR3 is 16 residues long. Germline CDR1 SGDLS, CDR2 YYNGEE. CDR3 protein: CASSVGTSGRGPPLFF. The CDR3, as DNA: TGTGCCAGCAGCGTGGGGACTAGCGGGAGGGGGCCCCCGCTGTTCTTC.

This chain uses TRBV19 with TRBJ1-5, with TRBD1 identical over 7 bases. Germline V gene lookup returns CDR1 LNHDA and CDR2 SQIVND (reference sequence). With V trimmed by 6 bases and J by 7 bases, 15 bases remained unmatched. The CDR3 consists of 16 residues. DNA for the CDR3: TGTGCCAGTAGGACAGGGTTAGGAATAGCATTCCAGCCCCAGCATTTT. Protein sequence: CASRTGLGIAFQPQHF.

This clone has only one observation. The genes are TRBV4-1 and TRBJ2-5, with D possibly matching TRBD2 (6 bases). The germline gives CDR1 MGHRA, CDR2 YSYEKL. The CDR3 spans 15 residues. The V end lost 1 base, the J end lost 5 bases, and 14 bases lay between the germline ends. The CDR3 DNA reads as TGCGCCAGCAGCCAAGGTAGACTAGACCCGGAGACCCAGTACTTC. It translates to CASSQGRLDPETQYF.

This sequence joins TRBV5-1 and TRBJ2-7; 8 nucleotides match TRBD2. CDR1 and CDR2 from the germline V gene are SGHRS and YFSETQ. The CDR3 consists of 14 residues. The junction had 5 bases not matched to a gene; V was cut back by 0 bases and J by 6 bases. CDR3 nucleotide sequence: TGCGCCAGCAGCTTGGGGCGGGGGGCTGGCGAGCAGTACTTC. Its protein is CASSLGRGAGEQYF.